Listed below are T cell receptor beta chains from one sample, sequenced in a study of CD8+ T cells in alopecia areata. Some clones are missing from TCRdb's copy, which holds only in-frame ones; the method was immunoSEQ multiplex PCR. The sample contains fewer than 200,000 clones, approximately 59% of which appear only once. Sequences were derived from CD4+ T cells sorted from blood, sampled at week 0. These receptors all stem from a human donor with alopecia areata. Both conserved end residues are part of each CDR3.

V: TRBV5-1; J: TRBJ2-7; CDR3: CASSIRTDYEQYF
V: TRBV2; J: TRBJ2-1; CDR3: CASSTGSQGNEQFF
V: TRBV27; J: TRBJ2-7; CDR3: CASSPYPGQGSYEQYF
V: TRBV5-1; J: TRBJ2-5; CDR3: CASSTRTGGERQETQYF
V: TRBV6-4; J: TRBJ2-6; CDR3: CASSPAGRSSGANVLTF
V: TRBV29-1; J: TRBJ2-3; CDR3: CSVVGILTDTQYF
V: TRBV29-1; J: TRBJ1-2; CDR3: CSVGDSNYGYTF
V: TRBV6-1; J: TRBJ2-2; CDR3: CASNGRVSGELFF
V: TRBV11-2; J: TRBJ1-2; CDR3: CASSFRTTGYGYTF
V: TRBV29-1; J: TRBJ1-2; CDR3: CSVASGQGNYGYTF
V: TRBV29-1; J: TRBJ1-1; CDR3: CSGGGVLNTEAFF
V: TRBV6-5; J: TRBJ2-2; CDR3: CASSYAKVRAGELFF
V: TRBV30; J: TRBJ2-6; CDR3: CAWSSGANVLTF
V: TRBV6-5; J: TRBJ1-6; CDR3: CASSYWQLNSPLHF